The text below deals with one T cell receptor beta chain. Its antigen is undetermined. Primers for the PCR totalled 60 Vbeta and 13 Jbeta. Data came from immunoSEQ multiplex PCR; TCRdb stores just in-frame clones and leaves some out. The sample holds some 120,000 clones; 65% to 80% are singletons and the top ten take more than 3%. The sample is drawn from a study of cytomegalovirus exposure and HLA in healthy donors. Unrecorded immune exposure was likely among donors, who were nominally healthy when sampled. Between the trimmed V and J ends, which lost 2 bases and 1 base, there was a span of 8 bases. Germline CDR1 and CDR2: MNHEY and SVGAGI. There are 14 residues in the CDR3. Findings and limits, study-wide: The study listed roughly 150 cytomegalovirus-associated TCR beta chains. The later analysis indicated that the majority of CMV-associated TCR beta chains appeared HLA-restricted. Reportedly, diagnosis of cytomegalovirus status by the classifier showed high specificity and sensitivity.

The rearrangement uses TRBV6-5 and TRBJ1-1; D possibly corresponds to TRBD1 (5 bases). This clonotype was sampled from a man aged 25-45 years in good health and CMV-seronegative. The sequencing input was PBMCs. DNA of the CDR3: TGTGCCAGCAGTTACCAGGGCCAGAACACTGAAGCTTTCTTT. Translated: CASSYQGQNTEAFF.